This is a list of T cell receptor beta chains from one sample in a study of T cells in Graves' hyperthyroidism and ophthalmopathy. TCRdb reprocessed the multiplex PCR reads with MiXCR, giving one entry per CDR3 protein. In the table there are around 300,000 distinct CDR3 sequences, approximately 19% of which are singletons. Specimen: blood. The receptors come from a man aged 45-60 years with Graves' ophthalmopathy. Each CDR3 is given with its conserved first and last residue. D genes are given only for firm matches. Only part of the rows carry a size: once, few, many, or a class if the clone is expanded.

j_call: TRBJ2-1
clone_size: few
d_call: -
v_call: TRBV20-1
cdr3_aa: CSLTWERSYNEQFF
cdr3_nt: TGCAGTTTAACGTGGGAGCGGTCCTACAATGAGCAGTTCTTC

j_call: TRBJ2-7
clone_size: many
d_call: TRBD1
v_call: TRBV29-1
cdr3_aa: CSTRDRDNYEQYF
cdr3_nt: TGCAGCACCCGGGACAGGGATAACTACGAGCAGTACTTC

j_call: TRBJ2-3
clone_size: -
d_call: -
v_call: TRBV7-6
cdr3_aa: CASSLVSGTDTQYF
cdr3_nt: TGTGCCAGCAGCTTAGTCTCAGGAACAGATACGCAGTATTTT

j_call: TRBJ2-6
clone_size: -
d_call: -
v_call: TRBV5-1
cdr3_aa: CASSRQDHSGANVLTF
cdr3_nt: TGCGCCAGCAGCCGACAGGACCACTCTGGGGCCAACGTCCTGACTTTC

j_call: TRBJ2-2
clone_size: -
d_call: -
v_call: TRBV29-1
cdr3_aa: CSVEDQHTGELFF
cdr3_nt: TGCAGCGTTGAAGATCAACACACCGGGGAGCTGTTTTTT

j_call: TRBJ2-7
clone_size: -
d_call: -
v_call: TRBV29-1
cdr3_aa: CSVSWGIGSYEQYF
cdr3_nt: TGCAGCGTTTCCTGGGGAATCGGCTCCTACGAGCAGTACTTC

j_call: TRBJ1-4
clone_size: -
d_call: -
v_call: TRBV29-1
cdr3_aa: CSVEGHTTNEKLFF
cdr3_nt: TGCAGCGTTGAAGGACACACAACTAATGAAAAACTGTTTTTT

j_call: TRBJ1-4
clone_size: few
d_call: TRBD1
v_call: TRBV28
cdr3_aa: CASSILTGNEKLFF
cdr3_nt: TGTGCCAGCAGTATACTGACAGGGAATGAAAAACTGTTTTTT

j_call: TRBJ2-1
clone_size: few
d_call: -
v_call: TRBV27
cdr3_aa: CASSSFYPLTYNEQFF
cdr3_nt: TGTGCCAGCAGTTCCTTTTACCCCCTCACCTACAATGAGCAGTTCTTC

j_call: TRBJ2-7
clone_size: many
d_call: TRBD1
v_call: TRBV7-9
cdr3_aa: CASSSGRGTGLDEQYF
cdr3_nt: TGTGCCAGCAGCTCAGGGCGCGGGACAGGGCTTGACGAGCAGTACTTC

j_call: TRBJ1-4
clone_size: -
d_call: TRBD1
v_call: TRBV11-2
cdr3_aa: CASSLAGTGAEKLSF
cdr3_nt: TGTGCCAGCAGCTTAGCGGGGACAGGGGCTGAAAAACTGTCTTTT

j_call: TRBJ2-5
clone_size: -
d_call: TRBD2
v_call: TRBV5-4
cdr3_aa: CASSLAAGDRGETQYF
cdr3_nt: TGTGCCAGCAGCTTGGCAGCGGGAGATCGCGGAGAGACCCAGTACTTC

j_call: TRBJ2-3
clone_size: many
d_call: TRBD2
v_call: TRBV6-5
cdr3_aa: CASSYSRLAGRSVVGADTQYF
cdr3_nt: TGTGCCAGCAGTTACTCGAGACTAGCGGGAAGGTCGGTCGTGGGCGCAGATACGCAGTATTTT

j_call: TRBJ1-5
clone_size: -
d_call: -
v_call: TRBV7-8
cdr3_aa: CASSFLSSNQPQHF
cdr3_nt: TGTGCCAGCAGCTTTCTGAGTAGCAATCAGCCCCAGCATTTT

j_call: TRBJ1-5
clone_size: -
d_call: TRBD1
v_call: TRBV5-5
cdr3_aa: CASSFTGANQRQHF
cdr3_nt: TGTGCCAGCAGCTTCACAGGGGCCAATCAGCGCCAGCATTTT

j_call: TRBJ2-7
clone_size: -
d_call: TRBD2
v_call: TRBV20-1
cdr3_aa: CSATGTSDYEQYF
cdr3_nt: TGCAGTGCCACCGGGACTAGCGACTACGAGCAGTACTTC

j_call: TRBJ2-1
clone_size: -
d_call: TRBD1
v_call: TRBV5-6
cdr3_aa: CASSLAGQGFNEQFF
cdr3_nt: TGTGCCAGCAGCTTGGCCGGACAGGGGTTCAATGAGCAGTTCTTC

j_call: TRBJ2-7
clone_size: few
d_call: -
v_call: TRBV10-2
cdr3_aa: CASSRDGSYEQYF
cdr3_nt: TGCGCCAGCAGCCGGGACGGATCCTACGAGCAGTACTTC

j_call: TRBJ2-7
clone_size: -
d_call: TRBD1
v_call: TRBV15
cdr3_aa: CATSLQGGLYEQYF
cdr3_nt: TGTGCCACCAGCCTACAGGGGGGCCTCTACGAGCAGTACTTC

j_call: TRBJ1-1
clone_size: -
d_call: -
v_call: TRBV6-5
cdr3_aa: CASSYSVGVEAFF
cdr3_nt: TGTGCCAGCAGTTACTCTGTAGGGGTCGAAGCTTTCTTT

j_call: TRBJ2-7
clone_size: -
d_call: TRBD1
v_call: TRBV29-1
cdr3_aa: CSAELEGQGSYEQYF
cdr3_nt: TGCAGCGCCGAGTTGGAGGGACAGGGTTCTTACGAGCAGTACTTC

j_call: TRBJ2-3
clone_size: few
d_call: TRBD2
v_call: TRBV6-1
cdr3_aa: CASLRGSRDTQYF
cdr3_nt: TGTGCCAGCTTGCGCGGGAGTAGAGATACGCAGTATTTT

j_call: TRBJ2-7
clone_size: -
d_call: TRBD1
v_call: TRBV7-9
cdr3_aa: CASSPQTGTTYEQYF
cdr3_nt: TGTGCCAGCAGCCCCCAGACAGGGACCACCTACGAGCAGTACTTC

j_call: TRBJ2-3
clone_size: -
d_call: TRBD2
v_call: TRBV20-1
cdr3_aa: CSATLAGVPDTQYF
cdr3_nt: TGCAGTGCAACTCTAGCGGGAGTTCCAGATACGCAGTATTTT